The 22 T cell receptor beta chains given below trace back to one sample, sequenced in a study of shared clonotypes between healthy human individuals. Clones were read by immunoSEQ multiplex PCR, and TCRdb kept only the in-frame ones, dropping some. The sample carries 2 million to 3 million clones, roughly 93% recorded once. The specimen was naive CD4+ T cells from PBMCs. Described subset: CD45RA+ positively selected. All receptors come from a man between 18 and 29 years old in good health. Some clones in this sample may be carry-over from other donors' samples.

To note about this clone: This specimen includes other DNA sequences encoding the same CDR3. The CDR3 coding sequence is TGCGCCAGCAGCTTCCGGACAGGGCAAGAGACCCAGTACTTC. Translated: CASSFRTGQETQYF. J is TRBJ2-5 and V is TRBV5-1, with 8 bases that match TRBD1. The CDR3 extends over 14 amino acids. Trimming at V came to 2 bases and at J to 2 bases, leaving 2 bases not matched to a gene. CDR1 and CDR2 from the germline V gene are SGHRS and YFSETQ.

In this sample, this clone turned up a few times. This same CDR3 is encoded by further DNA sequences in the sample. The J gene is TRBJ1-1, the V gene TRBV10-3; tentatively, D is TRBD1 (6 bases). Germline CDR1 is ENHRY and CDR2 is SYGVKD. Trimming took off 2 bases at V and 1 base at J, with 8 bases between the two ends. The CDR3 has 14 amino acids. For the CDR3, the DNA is TGTGCCATCAGTGAGAGGGGGGCGAACACTGAAGCTTTCTTT. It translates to CAISERGANTEAFF.

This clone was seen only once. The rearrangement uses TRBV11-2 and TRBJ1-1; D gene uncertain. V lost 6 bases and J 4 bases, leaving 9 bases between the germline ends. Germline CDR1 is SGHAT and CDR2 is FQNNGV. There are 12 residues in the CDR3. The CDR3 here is CASSWDLTEAFF. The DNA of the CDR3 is TGTGCCAGCAGTTGGGATCTCACTGAAGCTTTCTTT.

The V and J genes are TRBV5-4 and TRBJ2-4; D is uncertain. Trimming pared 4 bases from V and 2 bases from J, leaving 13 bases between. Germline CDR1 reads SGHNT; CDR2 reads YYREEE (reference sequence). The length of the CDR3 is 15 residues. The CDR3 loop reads CASSADASSKNIQYF. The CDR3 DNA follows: TGTGCCAGCAGCGCGGACGCGTCCTCCAAAAACATTCAGTACTTC.

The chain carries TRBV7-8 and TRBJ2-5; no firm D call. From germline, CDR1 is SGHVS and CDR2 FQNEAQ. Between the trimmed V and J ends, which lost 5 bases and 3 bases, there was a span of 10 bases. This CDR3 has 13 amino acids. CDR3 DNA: TGTGCCAGCAGCGACACAAAGGAAGAGACCCAGTACTTC. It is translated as CASSDTKEETQYF.

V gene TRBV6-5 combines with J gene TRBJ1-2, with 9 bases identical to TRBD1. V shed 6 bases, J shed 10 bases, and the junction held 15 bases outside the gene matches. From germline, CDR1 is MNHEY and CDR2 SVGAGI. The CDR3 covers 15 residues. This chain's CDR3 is CASSPGGQGVVVYTF. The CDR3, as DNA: TGTGCCAGCAGCCCCGGGGGACAGGGAGTCGTTGTCTACACCTTC.

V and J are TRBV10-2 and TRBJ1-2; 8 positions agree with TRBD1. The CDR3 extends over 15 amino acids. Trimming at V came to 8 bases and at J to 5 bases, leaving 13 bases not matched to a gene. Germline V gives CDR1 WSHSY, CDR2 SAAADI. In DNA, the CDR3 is TGCGCCAGCCTCCCTGACAGGGGACAAGGTTATGGCTACACCTTC. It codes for CASLPDRGQGYGYTF.

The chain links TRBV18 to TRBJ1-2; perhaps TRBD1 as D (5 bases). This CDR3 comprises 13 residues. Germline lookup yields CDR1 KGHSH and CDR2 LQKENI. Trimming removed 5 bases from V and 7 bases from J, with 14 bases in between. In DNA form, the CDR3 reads TGTGCCAGCTCAGAGGGGATGAGGTTTGGCTACACCTTC. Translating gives CASSEGMRFGYTF.

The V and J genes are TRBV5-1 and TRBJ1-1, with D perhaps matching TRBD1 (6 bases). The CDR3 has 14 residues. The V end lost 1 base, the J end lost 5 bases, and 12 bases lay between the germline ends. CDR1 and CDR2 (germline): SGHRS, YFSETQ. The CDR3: CASSLQGQMTEAFF. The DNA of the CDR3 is TGCGCCAGCAGCTTGCAGGGGCAGATGACTGAAGCTTTCTTT.

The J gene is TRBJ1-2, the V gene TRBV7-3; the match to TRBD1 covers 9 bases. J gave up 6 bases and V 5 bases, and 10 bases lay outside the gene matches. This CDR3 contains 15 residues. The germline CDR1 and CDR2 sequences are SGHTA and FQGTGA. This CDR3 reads CASSPRTGEIDGYTF. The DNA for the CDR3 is TGTGCCAGCAGCCCCCGGACAGGGGAGATCGATGGCTACACCTTC.

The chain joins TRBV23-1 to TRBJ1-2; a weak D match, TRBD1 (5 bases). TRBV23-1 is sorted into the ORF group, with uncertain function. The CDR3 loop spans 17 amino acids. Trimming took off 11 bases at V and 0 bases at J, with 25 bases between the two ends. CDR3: CAPRPGDGSLTNYGYTF. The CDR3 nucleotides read TGCGCCCCCCGTCCCGGGGACGGCTCGCTTACTAACTATGGCTACACCTTC.

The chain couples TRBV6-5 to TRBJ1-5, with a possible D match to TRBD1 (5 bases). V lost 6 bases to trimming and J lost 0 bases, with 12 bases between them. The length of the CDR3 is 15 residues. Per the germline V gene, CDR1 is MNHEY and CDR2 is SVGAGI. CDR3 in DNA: TGTGCCAGCAGGCCCGGGGCTCATAGCAATCAGCCCCAGCATTTT. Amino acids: CASRPGAHSNQPQHF.

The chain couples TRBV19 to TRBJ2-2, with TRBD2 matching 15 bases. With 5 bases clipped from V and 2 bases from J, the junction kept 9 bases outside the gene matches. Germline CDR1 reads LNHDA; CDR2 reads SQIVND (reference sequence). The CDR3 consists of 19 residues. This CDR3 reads CASSDRTSGRAPNTGELFF. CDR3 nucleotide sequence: TGTGCCAGTAGTGATCGGACTAGCGGGAGGGCCCCAAACACCGGGGAGCTGTTTTTT.

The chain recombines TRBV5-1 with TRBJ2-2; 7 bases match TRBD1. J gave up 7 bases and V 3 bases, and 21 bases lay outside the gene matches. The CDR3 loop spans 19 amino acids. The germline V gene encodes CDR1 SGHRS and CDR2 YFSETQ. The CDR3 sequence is CASSSGRGQLTRRVGELFF. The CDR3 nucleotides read TGCGCCAGCAGCTCGGGAAGGGGACAGCTAACTCGCCGGGTCGGGGAGCTGTTTTTT.

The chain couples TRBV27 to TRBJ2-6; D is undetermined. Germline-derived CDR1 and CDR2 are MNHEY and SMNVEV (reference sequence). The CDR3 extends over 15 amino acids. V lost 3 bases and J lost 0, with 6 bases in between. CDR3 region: CASSFLFSGANVLTF. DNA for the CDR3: TGTGCCAGCAGTTTCCTTTTCTCTGGGGCCAACGTCCTGACTTTC.

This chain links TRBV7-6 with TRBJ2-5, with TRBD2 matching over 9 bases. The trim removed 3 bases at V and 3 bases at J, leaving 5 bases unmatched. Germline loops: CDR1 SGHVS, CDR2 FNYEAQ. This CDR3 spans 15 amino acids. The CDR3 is CASSLGTSREETQYF. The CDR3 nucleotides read TGTGCCAGCAGCTTGGGGACTAGCCGAGAAGAGACCCAGTACTTC.

CDR3 nucleotide sequence: TGTGCCAGCAGCTTAGGACCTGGACAGGCGGACCAGCGGGAGGCCACCGGGGAGCTGTTTTTT. This translates into CASSLGPGQADQREATGELFF. V and J are TRBV7-3 and TRBJ2-2; 9 bases are a match to TRBD2. CDR3 length: 21 amino acids. Germline values: CDR1 SGHTA, CDR2 FQGTGA. The trim removed 2 bases at V and 4 bases at J, leaving 20 bases unmatched.

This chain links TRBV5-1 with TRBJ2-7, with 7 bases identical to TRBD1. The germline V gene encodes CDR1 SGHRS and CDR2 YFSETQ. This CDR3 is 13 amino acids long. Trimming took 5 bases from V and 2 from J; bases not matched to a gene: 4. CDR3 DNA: TGCGCCAGCAGTGGGACAGAGCCCTACGAGCAGTACTTC. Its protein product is CASSGTEPYEQYF.

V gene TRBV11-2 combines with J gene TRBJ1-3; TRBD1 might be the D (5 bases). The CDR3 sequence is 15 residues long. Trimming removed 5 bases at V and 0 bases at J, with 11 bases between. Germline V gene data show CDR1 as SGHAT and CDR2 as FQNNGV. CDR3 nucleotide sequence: TGTGCCAGCAGCGCGGGACGTAGCTCTGGAAACACCATATATTTT. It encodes CASSAGRSSGNTIYF.

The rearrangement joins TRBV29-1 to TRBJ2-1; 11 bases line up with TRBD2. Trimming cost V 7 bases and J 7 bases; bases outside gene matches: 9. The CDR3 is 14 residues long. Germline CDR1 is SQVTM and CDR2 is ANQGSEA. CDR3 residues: CSAAPLAGENEQFF. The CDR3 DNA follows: TGCAGCGCCGCCCCACTAGCGGGAGAGAATGAGCAGTTCTTC.

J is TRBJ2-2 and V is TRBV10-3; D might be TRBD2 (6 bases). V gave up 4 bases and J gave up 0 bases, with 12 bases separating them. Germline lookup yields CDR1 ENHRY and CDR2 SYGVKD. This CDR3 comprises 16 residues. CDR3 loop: CAISGGASANTGELFF. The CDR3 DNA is TGTGCCATCAGTGGGGGAGCTAGCGCGAACACCGGGGAGCTGTTTTTT.

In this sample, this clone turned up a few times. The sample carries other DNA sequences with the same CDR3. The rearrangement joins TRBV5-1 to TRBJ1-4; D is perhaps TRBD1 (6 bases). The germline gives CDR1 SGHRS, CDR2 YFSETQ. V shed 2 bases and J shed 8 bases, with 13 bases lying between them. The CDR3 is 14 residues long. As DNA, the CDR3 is TGCGCCAGCAGCTTACAGGGATTAGACGAAAAACTGTTTTTT. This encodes CASSLQGLDEKLFF.